This is a list of T cell receptor beta chains from one sample in a study of molecular identifiers for immune sequencing clone quantification. TCRdb reanalysed the PCR reads using MiXCR and keeps one entry per CDR3 protein. The sample lists about half a million distinct CDR3 sequences, around 23% seen once, with over 0.6% in the top ten. Sequenced input: naive CD8+ T cells from blood, with Jurkat cell RNA spiked in. All receptors derive from a human donor in good health. Some libraries in this study had Jurkat cell RNA spiked in. The CDR3 runs from the conserved cysteine through the conserved F or W. The D gene is left open where the match is weak. For some rows the clone size is stated as once, few or many, or as a class when expanded; others skip it.

D,V,J,size,DNA,CDR3
.,TRBV3-1,TRBJ2-2,few,TGTGCCAGCAGCCAATTCCAACAGGGAGTTGGCACCGGGGAGCTGTTTTTT,CASSQFQQGVGTGELFF
.,TRBV2,TRBJ1-4,many,TGTGCCAGCAGTGCCGACAGTGCTAATGAAAAACTGTTTTTT,CASSADSANEKLFF
TRBD1,TRBV30,TRBJ1-3,few,TGTGCCTGGGCCGACCGGACAGGCCCTATGTTGTCTGGAAACACCATATATTTT,CAWADRTGPMLSGNTIYF
TRBD1,TRBV19,TRBJ1-1,few,TGTGCCAGTAGTGACGGCGTGACAGGGGGCGCTTTCTTT,CASSDGVTGGAFF
TRBD1,TRBV5-1,TRBJ1-1,many,TGCGCCAGCAGCTTGGACAGGGGACATACTACCAACACTGAAGCTTTCTTT,CASSLDRGHTTNTEAFF
TRBD2,TRBV5-1,TRBJ2-1,.,TGCGCCAGCAGCCTACTCAGCGGGGCTGGCTACAATGAGCAGTTCTTC,CASSLLSGAGYNEQFF
.,TRBV27,TRBJ2-1,.,TGTGCCAGCAGTTTAAGAATAACTAGTTACAATGAGCAGTTCTTC,CASSLRITSYNEQFF
.,TRBV3-2,TRBJ2-7,.,TGTGCCAGCAGCCAAGATAGGCAGGGGGTCGAGCAGTACTTC,CASSQDRQGVEQYF
.,TRBV3-1,TRBJ2-7,few,TGTGCCAGCAGCCAAGTAGGAGACCACGAGCAGTACTTC,CASSQVGDHEQYF
.,TRBV6-5,TRBJ2-1,.,TGTGCCAGCAGTTACACGGTAGCTAATGAGCAGTTCTTC,CASSYTVANEQFF
TRBD1,TRBV28,TRBJ1-4,many,TGTGCCAGCTCCGACAGGGTTGATGAAAAACTGTTTTTT,CASSDRVDEKLFF
TRBD1,TRBV4-1,TRBJ2-7,.,TGCGCCAGCAGCCTCGGGACAGGGGCGACCTACGAGCAGTACTTC,CASSLGTGATYEQYF
.,TRBV9,TRBJ2-2,few,TGTGCCAGCAGCGTACCAGCGAACACCGGGGAGCTGTTTTTT,CASSVPANTGELFF
TRBD1,TRBV30,TRBJ2-2,.,TGTGCCTGGAGACCGGGACAGGGACTCGCCGGGGAGCTGTTTTTT,CAWRPGQGLAGELFF
.,TRBV7-2,TRBJ2-2,.,TGTGCCAGCAGCGTAGGGGCGTCCCAGTTGAACACCGGGGAGCTGTTTTTT,CASSVGASQLNTGELFF
.,TRBV19,TRBJ2-7,.,TGTGCCAGTAGTATGGGCGGGGGCATGACCTACGAGCAGTACTTC,CASSMGGGMTYEQYF
TRBD1,TRBV2,TRBJ2-6,many,TGTGCCAGCAGTTGGACAGGCCCCACCTCTGGGGCCAACGTCCTGACTTTC,CASSWTGPTSGANVLTF
TRBD2,TRBV4-1,TRBJ2-1,few,TGCGCCAGCAGCCCCACGACGGGAGGAGACAACTACAATGAGCAGTTCTTC,CASSPTTGGDNYNEQFF
.,TRBV28,TRBJ1-1,many,TGTGCCAGCAGAGGCGGTAACACTGAAGCTTTCTTT,CASRGGNTEAFF
TRBD1,TRBV4-2,TRBJ2-7,many,TGTGCCAGCAGCCAAGATTGGCCAGGGGGATACGAGCAGTACTTC,CASSQDWPGGYEQYF
TRBD2,TRBV28,TRBJ2-1,few,TGTGCCAGCAGTCCCCGGGAGGCCAGCAATGAGCAGTTCTTC,CASSPREASNEQFF
.,TRBV9,TRBJ2-3,many,TGTGCCAGCAGCGCCCGACTAGTTGACACAGATACGCAGTATTTT,CASSARLVDTDTQYF
.,TRBV6-7,TRBJ2-3,.,TGTACCAGCAGCTATAGCAGAGTGACGCAGTATTTT,CTSSYSRVTQYF
.,TRBV12-3/TRBV12-4,TRBJ1-5,.,TGTGCCAGCAGTTGGGCAGGGAGCAATCAGCCCCAGCATTTT,CASSWAGSNQPQHF
.,TRBV25-1,TRBJ2-5,many,TGTGCCAGCAGCGCCCAAAAGGTCCAGCCCTCGGAGGAGACCCAGTACTTC,CASSAQKVQPSEETQYF